The 26 T cell receptor beta chains reported below all come from one sample, sequenced in a study of control samples from healthy donors and cancer patients. The assay was immunoSEQ multiplex PCR, and TCRdb's table has in-frame clones only and misses some. Found here are over 75,000 clones, around 82% of them singletons; the top ten hold roughly 2%. The sequencing sample was made of blood. The receptors were gathered from a man between 60 and 75 years old in good health.

This clone appeared a few times. The J gene is TRBJ1-1, the V gene TRBV2, with D possibly matching TRBD1 (5 bases). The CDR3 sequence is 12 residues long. The germline CDR1 and CDR2 sequences are SNHLY and FYNNEI. Trimming left V 3 bases short and J 10 bases short, with 12 bases between. The CDR3 is CASSEGLEGAFF. CDR3 sequence (DNA): TGTGCCAGCAGTGAGGGGCTCGAGGGAGCTTTCTTT.

The rearrangement uses TRBV5-1 and TRBJ2-7; the D is unclear. The CDR3 extends over 14 amino acids. Trimming took off 0 bases at V and 6 bases at J, with 13 bases between the two ends. Germline CDR1 is SGHRS and CDR2 is YFSETQ. The CDR3 nucleotides read TGCGCCAGCAGCTTGGGCAGCGTTAGAGCCGAGCAGTACTTC. Translation: CASSLGSVRAEQYF.

V usage is TRBV27 and J usage is TRBJ2-1; TRBD2 matches at 7 bases. The CDR3 extends over 19 amino acids. Germline trimming cut 6 bases from V and 2 bases from J; bases unmatched to any gene: 19. CDR1 is MNHEY and CDR2 is SMNVEV in the germline V gene (reference sequence). CDR3 DNA: TGTGCCAGCAGGCGGGGCCCAAGGGGAGGCGGGGGTCCCTACAATGAGCAGTTCTTC. It yields the protein CASRRGPRGGGGPYNEQFF.

The chain links TRBV5-1 to TRBJ2-1; D call uncertain. V was shortened by 1 base and J by 9 bases, with 14 bases between the two germline ends. This CDR3 is 14 amino acids long. Germline V gene sequence: CDR1 SGHRS, CDR2 YFSETQ. CDR3 loop: CASSLQSITGEQFF. CDR3 bases: TGCGCCAGCAGCTTGCAGTCAATCACTGGTGAGCAGTTCTTC.

The chain recombines TRBV6-5 with TRBJ2-7; unclear D gene. V shed 4 bases and J shed 3 bases, with 1 base lying between them. This CDR3 has 10 residues. Per germline, CDR1 MNHEY and CDR2 SVGAGI. The CDR3 DNA sequence: TGTGCCAGCAGTTTCTACGAGCAGTACTTC. Translation gives CASSFYEQYF.

J is TRBJ1-1 and V is TRBV2; no firm D call. The CDR3 has 11 residues. Germline CDR1 SNHLY, CDR2 FYNNEI. Trimming removed 6 bases from V and 1 base from J, with 3 bases in between. CDR3 nucleotides: TGTGCCAGCAGACAGAACACTGAAGCTTTCTTT. Translation gives CASRQNTEAFF.

This chain links TRBV3-1 (or the pseudogene TRBV3-2) with TRBJ1-1, with no clear D. This CDR3 contains 15 residues. Germline V CDR1 and CDR2: LGHDT, YNNKEL (reference sequence). Trimming left V 1 base short and J 1 base short, with 10 bases between. CDR3 region: CASSQGVAQNTEAFF. For the CDR3, the DNA is TGTGCCAGCAGCCAAGGGGTGGCGCAGAACACTGAAGCTTTCTTT.

The chain combines TRBV10-3 with TRBJ2-5; tentative D call: TRBD2 (7 bases). V lost 6 bases and J 1 base, leaving 18 bases between the germline ends. CDR3 size: 16 residues. CDR1 is ENHRY and CDR2 is SYGVKD in the germline V gene. In nucleotides, the CDR3 is TGTGCCATCAGCGAGCCACCGGGGGGCCTCCAAGAGACCCAGTACTTC. This encodes CAISEPPGGLQETQYF.

This chain uses TRBV5-5 with TRBJ1-5, with D tentatively TRBD1 (6 bases). The CDR3 consists of 19 residues. CDR1 is SGHKS, CDR2 YYEKEE, per germline (reference sequence). Trimming took 0 bases from V and 0 from J, leaving 19 bases between them. CDR3 bases: TGTGCCAGCAGCTTGGAGAGACAGGTAGAGTTTAATAGCAATCAGCCCCAGCATTTT. It yields the protein CASSLERQVEFNSNQPQHF.

The rearrangement joins TRBV14 to TRBJ1-6, with no clear D. Germline loops: CDR1 SGHDN, CDR2 FVKESK. The CDR3 is 14 amino acids. V lost 4 bases to trimming and J lost 0 bases, with 4 bases between them. This CDR3 is CASSPASYNSPLHF. CDR3 nucleotides: TGTGCCAGCAGCCCAGCCTCCTATAATTCACCCCTCCACTTT.

The chain recombines TRBV30 with TRBJ1-1; D uncertain. V was cut by 7 bases and J by 3 bases, with 15 bases left in between. The V gene's germline CDR1 is GTSNPN and CDR2 SVGIG (reference sequence). This CDR3 has 13 residues. The CDR3 nucleotides are TGTGCCTATTCCTCAAGCCGGTACACTGAAGCTTTCTTT. This encodes CAYSSSRYTEAFF. Full variable domain (remainder filled in from reference TRBV30 and TRBJ1-1): SQTIHQWPATLVQPVGSPLSLECTVEGTSNPNLYWYRQAAGRGLQLLFYSVGIGQISSEVPQNLSASRPQDRQFILSSKKLLLSDSGFYLCAYSSSRYTEAFFGQGTRLTVV.

This rearrangement joins TRBV24-1 to TRBJ2-2; 8 bases are shared with TRBD1. V was clipped by 7 bases and J by 7 bases; unmatched bases: 4. The CDR3 runs 13 residues. Germline V CDR1 and CDR2: KGHDR, SFDVKD. CDR3 DNA: TGTGCCACCAGGCAGGGGGCAAGCGGGGAGCTGTTTTTT. This gives the protein CATRQGASGELFF.

The chain joins TRBV5-1 to TRBJ1-2; D is undetermined. The V end lost 0 bases, the J end lost 4 bases, and 7 bases lay between the germline ends. Germline V CDR1 and CDR2: SGHRS, YFSETQ. The CDR3 is 13 residues long. The CDR3 loop is CASSLATFYGYTF. CDR3 DNA: TGCGCCAGCAGCTTGGCGACATTCTATGGCTACACCTTC.

The chain carries TRBV5-8 and TRBJ1-5, with D unclear. Germline CDR1 reads SGHTS; CDR2 reads YDEGEE. The V gene lost 7 bases and the J gene lost 2 bases, with 19 bases spanning the gap. The CDR3 is 16 amino acids. The CDR3 protein is CASVSAEGIGNQPQHF. For the CDR3, the DNA is TGTGCCAGCGTCTCAGCCGAAGGGATCGGCAATCAGCCCCAGCATTTT.

The rearrangement joins TRBV6-4 to TRBJ2-1; 8 positions match TRBD2. The V and J ends lost 0 bases and 5 bases, in that order; junction bases with no gene match: 9. The CDR3 contains 17 residues. CDR1 MRHNA and CDR2 SNTAGT come from the germline V gene. The CDR3 sequence is CASSDSVSGGVNNEQFF. The CDR3, as DNA: TGTGCCAGCAGTGACTCAGTCTCGGGGGGGGTTAACAATGAGCAGTTCTTC.

This clone was counted only a few times. V is TRBV7-2 and J is TRBJ2-2; possible D gene TRBD2, 5 bases. V was cut by 6 bases and J by 6 bases, with 29 bases left in between. The CDR3 has 19 residues. CDR1 and CDR2 (germline): SGHTA, FQGNSA. The CDR3 here is CASRANLPDYPKTSGELFF. The CDR3 DNA follows: TGTGCCAGCAGGGCTAATCTCCCTGACTACCCAAAGACGTCCGGGGAGCTGTTTTTT.

The V and J genes are TRBV5-6 and TRBJ2-7, with 9 positions matching TRBD1. The CDR3 length is 15 residues. The ends lost 2 bases at V and 0 bases at J; junction bases unmatched: 3. Germline lookup yields CDR1 SGHDT and CDR2 YYEEEE. DNA of the CDR3: TGTGCCAGCAGCTTACAGGGGGCCGCCTCCTACGAGCAGTACTTC. The encoded protein is CASSLQGAASYEQYF.

This clone has only a few counts. This chain links TRBV9 with TRBJ1-2; TRBD1 is a possible D gene (6 bases). Trimming pared 0 bases from V and 7 bases from J, leaving 10 bases between. The CDR3 sequence is 13 residues long. The germline CDR1 and CDR2 sequences are SGDLS and YYNGEE. CDR3 loop: CASSVAGEAGYTF. For the CDR3, the DNA is TGTGCCAGCAGCGTAGCAGGGGAGGCTGGCTACACCTTC.

This chain connects TRBV19 to TRBJ2-7; TRBD1 matches at 11 bases. With V trimmed by 4 bases and J by 2 bases, 10 bases remained unmatched. CDR3 size: 17 residues. Germline V gene lookup returns CDR1 LNHDA and CDR2 SQIVND (reference sequence). The CDR3 loop is CASSTADRGLSPYEQYF. CDR3 DNA sequence: TGTGCCAGTAGTACGGCGGACAGGGGGCTCTCCCCCTACGAGCAGTACTTC.

This rearrangement joins TRBV19 to TRBJ1-2, with 10 bases fitting TRBD1. The V gene's germline CDR1 is LNHDA and CDR2 SQIVND (reference sequence). V shed 4 bases and J 6 bases; nucleotides not matched to a gene: 2. The CDR3 has 13 residues. The DNA of the CDR3 is TGTGCCAGTAGTACTGGGACAGGGGATGGCTACACCTTC. Protein: CASSTGTGDGYTF.

The chain links TRBV5-6 to TRBJ2-1, with unresolved D. The CDR3 loop spans 13 amino acids. The V end was cut by 2 bases, the J end by 8 bases, with 11 bases between. The germline V gene has CDR1 SGHDT and CDR2 YYEEEE. CDR3 DNA sequence: TGTGCCAGCAGCTTTGGCCGAGTCGATGAGCAGTTCTTC. Encoded protein: CASSFGRVDEQFF.

Only one count was recorded for this clone. This chain links TRBV9 with TRBJ1-5; 7 bases are shared with TRBD1. V dropped 2 bases and J dropped 6; count of bases not matched to a gene: 8. The CDR3 has 15 residues. CDR1 and CDR2 (germline): SGDLS, YYNGEE. This CDR3 reads CASSVGGGLGQPQHF. The CDR3 DNA reads as TGTGCCAGCAGCGTTGGAGGGGGCCTCGGTCAGCCCCAGCATTTT.

The chain couples TRBV5-1 to TRBJ2-2; either TRBD1 or TRBD2 may fit D (5 bases each). The CDR3 loop spans 17 amino acids. With 6 bases removed from V and 6 bases from J, the gap between germline ends came to 24 bases. Germline assignment: CDR1 SGHRS and CDR2 YFSETQ. The CDR3 spells CASTQSEGQGPAGELFF. In nucleotides, the CDR3 is TGCGCCAGCACCCAAAGCGAAGGGCAGGGACCGGCCGGGGAGCTGTTTTTT.

The V gene is TRBV2, the J gene TRBJ2-7; possibly TRBD1 for D (5 bases). The ends were cut back, 6 bases at V and 9 bases at J, with 12 bases in the middle. CDR1 and CDR2 from the germline V gene are SNHLY and FYNNEI. The CDR3 consists of 11 residues. The CDR3 sequence is CASSLGAPQYF. Written as DNA, the CDR3 is TGTGCCAGCAGCTTAGGGGCGCCGCAGTACTTC.

The chain couples TRBV19 to TRBJ2-1; TRBD2 aligns across 9 bases. Germline CDR1 reads LNHDA; CDR2 reads SQIVND (reference sequence). The CDR3 consists of 16 residues. The V gene end was trimmed by 2 bases and the J gene end by 5 bases; junction bases not matched to a gene: 7. CDR3 amino acids: CASSILSSGTNNEQFF. The CDR3 DNA reads TGTGCCAGTAGTATACTTTCTAGCGGGACTAACAATGAGCAGTTCTTC. Variable domain in full (rest from reference TRBV19 and TRBJ2-1): DGGITQSPKYLFRKEGQNVTLSCEQNLNHDAMYWYRQDPGQGLRLIYYSQIVNDFQKGDIAEGYSVSREKKESFPLTVTSAQKNPTAFYLCASSILSSGTNNEQFFGPGTRLTVL.

This clone rates as medium-sized. The chain joins TRBV6-4 to TRBJ1-2; D is possibly TRBD1 (5 bases). The V gene lost 8 bases and the J gene lost 7 bases, with 14 bases spanning the gap. This CDR3 contains 12 residues. Looked up from germline, CDR1 is MRHNA and CDR2 is SNTAGT. CDR3 sequence: CASGPHGGGYTF. The CDR3 DNA reads TGTGCCAGCGGACCCCATGGGGGTGGCTACACCTTC.